The next 5 T cell receptor beta chains were all read from a single sample in a study of blood T cells in healthy people across ages. It was with a sample-barcoded 5' primer and a J-beta primer mix that a second PCR of roughly 7 to 12 cycles was run. MiXCR, run by TCRdb on the 5' RACE reads, gives a single entry per CDR3 protein. The sample lists 590,000 or so distinct CDR3 sequences; around 31% were seen once. What was sequenced was blood. The source is a woman over 75 in good health.

The rearrangement uses TRBV18 and TRBJ1-2; TRBD1 agrees at 7 bases. CDR1 KGHSH and CDR2 LQKENI come from the germline V gene. V lost 3 bases and J lost 0; bases outside the gene matches: 7. The CDR3 runs 16 residues. CDR3 loop: CASSPGGTVTNYGYTF. The CDR3 DNA follows: TGTGCCAGCTCACCGGGTGGGACAGTAACTAACTATGGCTACACCTTC.

This clonotype was found a few times. This rearrangement joins TRBV7-9 to TRBJ2-4; 10 bases map to TRBD2. The V segment lost 1 base and the J segment 13 bases; nucleotides outside the gene matches: 10. Germline lookup yields CDR1 SEHNR and CDR2 FQNEAQ (reference sequence). The CDR3 spans 15 residues. Here the CDR3 DNA reads TGTGCCAGCAGCTTAGGGCTAGCGGGGGTCCATGAGCAGTACTTC. This encodes CASSLGLAGVHEQYF.

Comment on this clonotype: A much larger clone lies a single base off, so this may be a read error. V gene TRBV6-5 combines with J gene TRBJ2-5, with D perhaps matching TRBD1 or TRBD2 (6 bases each). The V gene lost 6 bases and the J gene lost 11 bases, with 25 bases spanning the gap. This CDR3 is built from 15 residues. Germline V gene lookup returns CDR1 MNHEY and CDR2 SVGAGI. The CDR3 sequence is CASSWGRGTYNEQYF. CDR3 nucleotides: TGTGCCAGCAGCTGGGGGCGGGGTACCTACAATGAGCAGTACTTC.

This clonotype was recorded many times. The J gene is TRBJ1-2, the V gene TRBV5-4; no clear D. In germline, CDR1 is SGHNT, CDR2 YYREEE (reference sequence). This CDR3 comprises 15 residues. With 0 bases removed from V and 4 bases from J, the gap between germline ends came to 13 bases. The CDR3 DNA sequence: TGTGCCAGCAGCTTGGCAGCGGCGGACTTCTATGGCTACACCTTC. It specifies CASSLAAADFYGYTF.

This clonotype was seen only once. It may be a read error: a sequence one base away is much more abundant. This chain uses TRBV20-1 with TRBJ2-7; D tentatively fits TRBD1 or TRBD2 (6 bases each). This CDR3 is 13 amino acids long. V lost 6 bases and J lost 3, with 15 bases in between. Per germline, CDR1 DFQATT and CDR2 SNEGSKA (reference sequence). CDR3: CSARGRGGYEQYF. DNA for the CDR3: TGCAGTGCCAGGGGTAGGGGAGGCTACGAGCAGTACTTC.